This TCR beta chain was documented in a study of metastatic and nonmetastatic thyroid tumors. Study-level information: Repertoires of blood and of tissue (tumor or nodule) from malignant and benign thyroid patients were compared.

Thyroid surgery was preceded by no treatment in any patient. TCRdb reanalyzed the PCR reads via MiXCR. The data contain fewer than 35,000 clones, 15% to 20% of them singletons. The CDR3 covers 13 residues. Germline values: CDR1 DFQATT, CDR2 SNEGSKA (reference sequence). The V gene end was trimmed by 5 bases and the J gene end by 2 bases; junction bases not matched to a gene: 2. This TCR was recovered from a female donor with papillary thyroid cancer or a benign thyroid nodule (not recorded which). Some clones in this sample may be carry-over from other donors' samples. The rearrangement uses TRBV20-1 and TRBJ2-7; 11 nucleotides agree with TRBD1. The source material was blood. DNA of the CDR3: TGCAGTGCTGAGGACAGGGGGCCCTACGAGCAGTACTTC. It encodes CSAEDRGPYEQYF.